This T cell receptor (beta chain) was sequenced during a study of cytomegalovirus exposure and HLA in healthy donors. Data came from immunoSEQ multiplex PCR; TCRdb stores just in-frame clones and leaves some out. Of about 240,000 clones in the sample, around 85% were seen once. Germline assignment: CDR1 ENHRY and CDR2 SYGVKD. The V and J ends lost 6 bases and 5 bases, in that order; junction bases with no gene match: 8. The length of the CDR3 is 14 residues. Comments on this clone: Its specificity is unknown.

Overall study results and limits: The classifier reportedly diagnosed cytomegalovirus status with high sensitivity and specificity.

The chain has TRBV10-3 and TRBJ1-1; TRBD1 matches 8 bases. The specimen was PBMCs. This clonotype originated in a woman aged 30 to 39 in good health and CMV-seropositive. This CDR3 is CAISSDRARTEAFF. The CDR3 nucleotides are TGTGCCATCAGCTCGGACAGGGCCAGGACTGAAGCTTTCTTT.